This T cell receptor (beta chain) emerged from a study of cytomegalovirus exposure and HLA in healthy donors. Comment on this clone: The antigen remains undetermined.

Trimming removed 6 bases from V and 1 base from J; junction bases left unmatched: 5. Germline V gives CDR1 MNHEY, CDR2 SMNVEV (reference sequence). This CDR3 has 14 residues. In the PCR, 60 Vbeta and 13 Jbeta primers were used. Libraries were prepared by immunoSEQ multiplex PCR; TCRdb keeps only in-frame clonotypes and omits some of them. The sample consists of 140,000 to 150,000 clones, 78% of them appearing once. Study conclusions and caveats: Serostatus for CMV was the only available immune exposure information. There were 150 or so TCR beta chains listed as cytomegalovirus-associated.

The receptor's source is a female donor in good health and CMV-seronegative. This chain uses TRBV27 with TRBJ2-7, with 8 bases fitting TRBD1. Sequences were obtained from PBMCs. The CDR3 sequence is CASRDRAVSYEQYF. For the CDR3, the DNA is TGTGCCAGCAGGGACAGGGCGGTATCCTACGAGCAGTACTTC.